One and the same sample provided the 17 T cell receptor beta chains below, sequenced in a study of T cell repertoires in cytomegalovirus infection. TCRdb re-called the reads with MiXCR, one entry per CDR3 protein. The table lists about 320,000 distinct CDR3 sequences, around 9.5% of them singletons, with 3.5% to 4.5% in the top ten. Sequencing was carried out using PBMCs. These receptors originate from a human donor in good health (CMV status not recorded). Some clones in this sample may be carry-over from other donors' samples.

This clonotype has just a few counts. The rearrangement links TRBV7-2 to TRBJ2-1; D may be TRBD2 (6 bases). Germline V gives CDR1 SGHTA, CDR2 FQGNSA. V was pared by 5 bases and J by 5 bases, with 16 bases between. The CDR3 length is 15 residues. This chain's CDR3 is CASSPFLIADNEQFF. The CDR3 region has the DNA TGTGCCAGCAGCCCATTCTTGATAGCGGACAATGAGCAGTTCTTC.

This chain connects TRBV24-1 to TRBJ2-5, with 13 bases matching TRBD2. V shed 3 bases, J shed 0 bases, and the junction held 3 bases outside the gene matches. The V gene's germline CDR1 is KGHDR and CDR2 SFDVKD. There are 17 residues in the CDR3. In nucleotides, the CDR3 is TGTGCCACCAGTGATCCTGGGACTAGCGGGGACCAAGAGACCCAGTACTTC. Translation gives CATSDPGTSGDQETQYF.

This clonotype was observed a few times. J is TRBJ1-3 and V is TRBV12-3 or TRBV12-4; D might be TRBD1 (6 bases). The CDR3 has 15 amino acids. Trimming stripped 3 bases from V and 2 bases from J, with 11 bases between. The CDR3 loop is CASSFLAGAGNTIYF. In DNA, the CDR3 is TGTGCCAGCAGTTTTCTGGCAGGGGCTGGAAACACCATATATTTT.

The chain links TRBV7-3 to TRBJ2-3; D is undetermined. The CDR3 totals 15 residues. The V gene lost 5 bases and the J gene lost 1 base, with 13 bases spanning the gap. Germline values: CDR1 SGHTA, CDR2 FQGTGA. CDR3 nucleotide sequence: TGTGCCAGCAGCCCGGACCCTAGGGGCACAGATACGCAGTATTTT. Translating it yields CASSPDPRGTDTQYF.

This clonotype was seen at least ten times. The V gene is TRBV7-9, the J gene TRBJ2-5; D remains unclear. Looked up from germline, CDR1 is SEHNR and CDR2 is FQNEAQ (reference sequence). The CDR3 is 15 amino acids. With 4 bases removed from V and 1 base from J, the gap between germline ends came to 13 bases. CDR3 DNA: TGTGCCAGCAGCTCATCCGCCCGGGCCCAAGAGACCCAGTACTTC. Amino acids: CASSSSARAQETQYF.

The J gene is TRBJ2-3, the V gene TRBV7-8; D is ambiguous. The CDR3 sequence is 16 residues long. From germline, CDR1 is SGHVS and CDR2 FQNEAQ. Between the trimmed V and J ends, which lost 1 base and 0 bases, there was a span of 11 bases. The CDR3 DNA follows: TGTGCCAGCAGCTTAGAGTCACTACTGAGCACAGATACGCAGTATTTT. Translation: CASSLESLLSTDTQYF.

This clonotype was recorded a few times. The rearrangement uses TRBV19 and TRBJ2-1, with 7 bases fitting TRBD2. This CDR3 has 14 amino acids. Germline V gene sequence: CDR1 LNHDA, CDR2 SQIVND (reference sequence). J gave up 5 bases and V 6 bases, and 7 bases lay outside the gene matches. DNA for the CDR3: TGTGCCAGTAGAAAGCGGGACCTCAACAATGAGCAGTTCTTC. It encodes CASRKRDLNNEQFF.

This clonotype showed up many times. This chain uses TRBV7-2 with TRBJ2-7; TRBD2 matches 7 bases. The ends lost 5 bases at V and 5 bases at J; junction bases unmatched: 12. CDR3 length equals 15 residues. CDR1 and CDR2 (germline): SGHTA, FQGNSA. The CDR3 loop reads CASSPGLVEVDEQYF. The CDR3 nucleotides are TGTGCCAGCAGCCCCGGACTAGTTGAGGTCGACGAGCAGTACTTC.

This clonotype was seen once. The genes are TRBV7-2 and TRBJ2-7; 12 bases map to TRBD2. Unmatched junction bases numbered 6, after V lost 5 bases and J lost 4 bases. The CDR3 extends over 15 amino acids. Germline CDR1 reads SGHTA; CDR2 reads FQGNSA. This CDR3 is CASSPTSGSQYEQYF. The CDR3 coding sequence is TGTGCCAGCAGCCCGACTAGCGGGAGTCAATACGAGCAGTACTTC.

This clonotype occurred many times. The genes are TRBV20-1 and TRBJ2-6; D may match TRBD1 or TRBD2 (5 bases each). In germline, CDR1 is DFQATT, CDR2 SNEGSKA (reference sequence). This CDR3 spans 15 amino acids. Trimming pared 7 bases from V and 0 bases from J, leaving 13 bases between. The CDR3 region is CSGRDAYSGANVLTF. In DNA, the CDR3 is TGCAGTGGTCGGGACGCATACTCTGGGGCCAACGTCCTGACTTTC.

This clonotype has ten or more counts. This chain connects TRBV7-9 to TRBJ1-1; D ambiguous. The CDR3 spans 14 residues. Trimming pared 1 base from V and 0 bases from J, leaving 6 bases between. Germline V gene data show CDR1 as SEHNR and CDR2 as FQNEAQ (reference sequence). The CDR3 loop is CASSLERVNTEAFF. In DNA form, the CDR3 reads TGTGCCAGCAGCTTAGAGAGGGTGAACACTGAAGCTTTCTTT.

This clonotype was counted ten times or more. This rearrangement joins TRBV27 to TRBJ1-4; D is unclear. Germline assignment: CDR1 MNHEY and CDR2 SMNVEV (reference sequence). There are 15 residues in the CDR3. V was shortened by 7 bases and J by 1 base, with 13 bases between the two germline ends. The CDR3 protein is CASTLTGGTNEKLFF. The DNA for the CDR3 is TGTGCCAGCACCTTAACGGGCGGAACTAATGAAAAACTGTTTTTT.

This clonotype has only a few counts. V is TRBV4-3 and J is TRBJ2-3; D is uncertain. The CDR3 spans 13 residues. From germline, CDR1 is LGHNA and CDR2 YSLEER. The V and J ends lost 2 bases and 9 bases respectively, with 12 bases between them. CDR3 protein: CASSQRYGVTQYF. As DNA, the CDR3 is TGCGCCAGCAGCCAACGCTATGGGGTCACGCAGTATTTT.

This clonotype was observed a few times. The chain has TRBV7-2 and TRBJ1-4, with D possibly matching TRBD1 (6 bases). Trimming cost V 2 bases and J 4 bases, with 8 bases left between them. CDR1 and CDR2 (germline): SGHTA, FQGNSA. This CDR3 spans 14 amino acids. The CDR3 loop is CASSLQGINEKLFF. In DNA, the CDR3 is TGTGCCAGCAGCTTACAGGGGATTAATGAAAAACTGTTTTTT.

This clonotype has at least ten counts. This CDR3 reads CASSLTSVGQPQHF. CDR3 nucleotide sequence: TGTGCCAGCAGCTTAACCTCTGTTGGTCAGCCCCAGCATTTT. This chain connects TRBV7-9 to TRBJ1-5; no clear D gene. The CDR3 has 14 residues. Per germline, CDR1 SEHNR and CDR2 FQNEAQ (reference sequence). Trimming took off 2 bases at V and 6 bases at J, with 11 bases between the two ends.

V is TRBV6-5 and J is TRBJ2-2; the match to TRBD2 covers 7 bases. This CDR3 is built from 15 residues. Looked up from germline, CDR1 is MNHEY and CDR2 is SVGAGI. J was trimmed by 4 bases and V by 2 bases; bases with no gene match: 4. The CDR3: CASSYRGDATGELFF. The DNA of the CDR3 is TGTGCCAGCAGTTACCGGGGGGATGCCACCGGGGAGCTGTTTTTT.

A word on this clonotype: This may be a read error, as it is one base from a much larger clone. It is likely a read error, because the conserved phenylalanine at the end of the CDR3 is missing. CDR3 sequence: CASSSSGRWGGTDTQYL. The CDR3 DNA is TGTGCCAGCAGCTCTAGCGGGAGATGGGGGGGCACAGATACGCAGTATCTT. The chain couples TRBV7-2 to TRBJ2-3; 10 positions match TRBD2. V lost 4 bases, J lost 1 base, and 8 bases stayed unmatched. Germline V CDR1 and CDR2: SGHTA, FQGNSA. The length of the CDR3 is 17 residues.